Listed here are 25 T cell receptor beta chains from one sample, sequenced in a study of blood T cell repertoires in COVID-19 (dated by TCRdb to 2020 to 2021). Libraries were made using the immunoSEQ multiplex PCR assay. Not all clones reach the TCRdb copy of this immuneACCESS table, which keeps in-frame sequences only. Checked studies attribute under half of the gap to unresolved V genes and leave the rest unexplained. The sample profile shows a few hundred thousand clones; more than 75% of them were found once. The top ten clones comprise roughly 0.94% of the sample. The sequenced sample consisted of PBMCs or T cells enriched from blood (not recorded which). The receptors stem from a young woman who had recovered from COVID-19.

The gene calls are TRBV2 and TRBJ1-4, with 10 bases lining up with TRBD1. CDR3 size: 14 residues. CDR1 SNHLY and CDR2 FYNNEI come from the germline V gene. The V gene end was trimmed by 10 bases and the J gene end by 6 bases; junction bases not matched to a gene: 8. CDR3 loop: CATKEGTGDEKLFF. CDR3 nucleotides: TGTGCCACCAAGGAAGGGACAGGGGATGAAAAACTGTTTTTT.

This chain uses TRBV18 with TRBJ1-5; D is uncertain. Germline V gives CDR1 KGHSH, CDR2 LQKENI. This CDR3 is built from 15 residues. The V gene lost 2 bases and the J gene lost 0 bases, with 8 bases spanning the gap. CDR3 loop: CASSPLGDSNQPQHF. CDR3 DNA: TGTGCCAGCTCACCATTAGGAGATAGCAATCAGCCCCAGCATTTT.

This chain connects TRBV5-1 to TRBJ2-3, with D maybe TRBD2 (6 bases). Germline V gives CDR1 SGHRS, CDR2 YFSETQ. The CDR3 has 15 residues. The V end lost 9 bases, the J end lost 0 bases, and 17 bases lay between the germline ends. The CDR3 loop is CATNPGEFSTDTQYF. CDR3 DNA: TGCGCCACCAACCCGGGGGAGTTTAGCACAGATACGCAGTATTTT.

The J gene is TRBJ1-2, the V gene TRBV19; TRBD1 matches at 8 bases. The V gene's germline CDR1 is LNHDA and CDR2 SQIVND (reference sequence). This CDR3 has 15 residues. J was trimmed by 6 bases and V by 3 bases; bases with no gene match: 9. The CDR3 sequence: CASSMSPQGADGYTF. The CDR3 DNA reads TGTGCCAGTAGTATGTCCCCCCAGGGGGCAGATGGCTACACCTTC.

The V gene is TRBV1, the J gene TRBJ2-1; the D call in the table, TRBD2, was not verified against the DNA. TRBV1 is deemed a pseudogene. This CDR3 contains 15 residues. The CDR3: CTSSQASGGDNEQFF. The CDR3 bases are TGCACCAGCAGCCAAGCGAGCGGGGGGGACAATGAGCAGTTCTTC.

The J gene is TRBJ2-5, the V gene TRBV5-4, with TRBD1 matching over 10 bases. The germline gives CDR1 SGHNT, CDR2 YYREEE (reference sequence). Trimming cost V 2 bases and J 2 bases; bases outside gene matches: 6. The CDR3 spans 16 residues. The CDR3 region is CASSLGDRGYQETQYF. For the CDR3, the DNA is TGTGCCAGCAGCTTAGGGGACAGGGGATATCAAGAGACCCAGTACTTC. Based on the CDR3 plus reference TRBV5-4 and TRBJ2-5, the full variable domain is ETGVTQSPTHLIKTRGQQVTLRCSSQSGHNTVSWYQQALGQGPQFIFQYYREEENGRGNFPPRFSGLQFPNYSSELNVNALELDDSALYLCASSLGDRGYQETQYFGPGTRLLVL.

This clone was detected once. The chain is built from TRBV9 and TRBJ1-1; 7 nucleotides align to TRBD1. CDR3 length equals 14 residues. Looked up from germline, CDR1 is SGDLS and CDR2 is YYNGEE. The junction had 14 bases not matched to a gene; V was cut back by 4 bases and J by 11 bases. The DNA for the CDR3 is TGTGCCAGCAGCCCGCCGGGACAGTGGGGAGTCGCTTTCTTT. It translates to CASSPPGQWGVAFF.

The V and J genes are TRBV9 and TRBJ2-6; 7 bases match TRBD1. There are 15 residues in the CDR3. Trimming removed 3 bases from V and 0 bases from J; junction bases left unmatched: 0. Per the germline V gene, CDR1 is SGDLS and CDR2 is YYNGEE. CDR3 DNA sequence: TGTGCCAGCAGCGACAGGGGCTCTGGGGCCAACGTCCTGACTTTC. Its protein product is CASSDRGSGANVLTF.

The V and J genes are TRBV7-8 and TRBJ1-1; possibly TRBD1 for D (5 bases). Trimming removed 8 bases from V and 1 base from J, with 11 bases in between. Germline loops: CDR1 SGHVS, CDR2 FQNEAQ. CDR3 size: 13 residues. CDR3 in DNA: TGTGCCAGCGCGTATGACAGGAACACTGAAGCTTTCTTT. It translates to CASAYDRNTEAFF.

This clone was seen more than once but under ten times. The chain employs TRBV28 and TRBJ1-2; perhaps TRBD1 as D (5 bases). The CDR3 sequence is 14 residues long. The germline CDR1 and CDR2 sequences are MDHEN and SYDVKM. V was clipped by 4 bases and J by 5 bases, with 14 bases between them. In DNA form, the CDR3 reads TGTGCCAGCAGTTCTGGTGGAAGACAGTATGGCTACACCTTC. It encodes CASSSGGRQYGYTF.

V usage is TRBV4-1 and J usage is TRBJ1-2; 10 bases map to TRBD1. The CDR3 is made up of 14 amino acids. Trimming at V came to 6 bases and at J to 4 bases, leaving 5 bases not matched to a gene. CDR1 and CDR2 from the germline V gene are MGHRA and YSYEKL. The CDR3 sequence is CASRRTGGSYGYTF. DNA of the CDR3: TGCGCCAGCAGACGGACAGGGGGGTCCTATGGCTACACCTTC.

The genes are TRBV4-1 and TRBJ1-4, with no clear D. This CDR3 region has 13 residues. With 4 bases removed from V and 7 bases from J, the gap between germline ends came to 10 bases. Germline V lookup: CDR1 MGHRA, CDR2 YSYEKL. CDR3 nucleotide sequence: TGCGCCAGCAGCCCCCTCGTGTCTGAAAAACTGTTTTTT. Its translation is CASSPLVSEKLFF.

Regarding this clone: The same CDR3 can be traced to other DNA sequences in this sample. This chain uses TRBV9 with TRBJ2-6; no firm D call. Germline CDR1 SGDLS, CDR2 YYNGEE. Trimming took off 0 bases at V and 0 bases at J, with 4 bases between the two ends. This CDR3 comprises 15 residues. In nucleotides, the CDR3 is TGTGCCAGCAGCGTAGCCGGCTCTGGGGCCAACGTCCTGACTTTC. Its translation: CASSVAGSGANVLTF.

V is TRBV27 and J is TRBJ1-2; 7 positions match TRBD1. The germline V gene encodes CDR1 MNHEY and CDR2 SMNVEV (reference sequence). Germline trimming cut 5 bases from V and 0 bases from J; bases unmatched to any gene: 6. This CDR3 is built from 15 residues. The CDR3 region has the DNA TGTGCCAGCAGTCCCCGGGACAGCCCTAACTATGGCTACACCTTC. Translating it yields CASSPRDSPNYGYTF.

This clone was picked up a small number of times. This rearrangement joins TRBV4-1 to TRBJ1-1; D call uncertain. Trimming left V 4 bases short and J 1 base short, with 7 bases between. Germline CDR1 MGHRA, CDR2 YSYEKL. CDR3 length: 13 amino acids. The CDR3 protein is CASSRAENTEAFF. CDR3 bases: TGCGCCAGCAGCCGGGCTGAGAACACTGAAGCTTTCTTT.

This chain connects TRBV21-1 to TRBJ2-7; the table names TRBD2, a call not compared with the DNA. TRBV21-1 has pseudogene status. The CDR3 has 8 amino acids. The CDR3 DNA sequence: TGTGCCAGCCCGGGAGGCGACTTC. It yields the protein CASPGGDF.

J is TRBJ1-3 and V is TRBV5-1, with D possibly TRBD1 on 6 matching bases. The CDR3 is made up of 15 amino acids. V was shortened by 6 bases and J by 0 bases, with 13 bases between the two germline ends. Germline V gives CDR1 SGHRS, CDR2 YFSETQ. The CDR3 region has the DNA TGCGCCAGCACCGAACAGGGAACCTCTGGAAACACCATATATTTT. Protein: CASTEQGTSGNTIYF.

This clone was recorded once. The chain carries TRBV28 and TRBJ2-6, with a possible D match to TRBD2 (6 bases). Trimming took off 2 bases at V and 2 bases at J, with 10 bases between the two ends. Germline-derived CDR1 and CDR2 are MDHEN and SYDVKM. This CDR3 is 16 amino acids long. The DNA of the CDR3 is TGTGCCAGCAGTTTAGCTGGGAGGCCTGGGGCCAACGTCCTGACTTTC. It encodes CASSLAGRPGANVLTF.

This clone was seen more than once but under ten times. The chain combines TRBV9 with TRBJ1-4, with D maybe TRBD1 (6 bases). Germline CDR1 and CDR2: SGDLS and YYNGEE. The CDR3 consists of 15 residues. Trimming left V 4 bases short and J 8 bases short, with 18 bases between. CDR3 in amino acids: CASSPRGGAREKLFF. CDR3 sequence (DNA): TGTGCCAGCAGCCCCCGTGGGGGGGCGCGAGAAAAACTGTTTTTT.

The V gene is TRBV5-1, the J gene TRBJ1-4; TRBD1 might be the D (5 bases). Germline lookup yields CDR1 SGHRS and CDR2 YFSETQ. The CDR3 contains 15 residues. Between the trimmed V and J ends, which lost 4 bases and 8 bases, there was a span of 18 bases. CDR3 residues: CASSPLGGSGEKLFF. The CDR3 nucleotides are TGCGCCAGCAGCCCCCTGGGGGGGTCAGGGGAAAAACTGTTTTTT.

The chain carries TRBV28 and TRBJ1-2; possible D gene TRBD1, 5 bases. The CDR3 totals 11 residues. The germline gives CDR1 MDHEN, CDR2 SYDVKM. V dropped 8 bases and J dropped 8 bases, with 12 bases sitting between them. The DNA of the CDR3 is TGTGCCAGCGGGAAGGGGCGCGGCTACACCTTC. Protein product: CASGKGRGYTF.

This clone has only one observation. The CDR3 here is CASSPTAGSVYEQYF. The CDR3, as DNA: TGCGCCAGCAGCCCTACGGCAGGGTCTGTCTACGAGCAGTACTTC. This chain links TRBV5-1 with TRBJ2-7; possible D gene TRBD1, 5 bases. CDR1 is SGHRS and CDR2 is YFSETQ in the germline V gene. The CDR3 has 15 amino acids. V lost 4 bases to trimming and J lost 3 bases, with 17 bases between them. Filled out from reference TRBV5-1 and TRBJ2-7, the complete variable domain reads KAGVTQTPRYLIKTRGQQVTLSCSPISGHRSVSWYQQTPGQGLQFLFEYFSETQRNKGNFPGRFSGRQFSNSRSEMNVSTLELGDSALYLCASSPTAGSVYEQYFGPGTRLTVT.

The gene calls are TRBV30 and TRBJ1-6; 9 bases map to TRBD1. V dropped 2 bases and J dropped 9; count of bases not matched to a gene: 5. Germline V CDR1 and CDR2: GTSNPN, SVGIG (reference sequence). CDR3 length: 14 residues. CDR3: CAWSHRGRSSPLHF. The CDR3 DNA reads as TGTGCCTGGAGTCACAGGGGGCGGAGTTCACCCCTCCACTTT.

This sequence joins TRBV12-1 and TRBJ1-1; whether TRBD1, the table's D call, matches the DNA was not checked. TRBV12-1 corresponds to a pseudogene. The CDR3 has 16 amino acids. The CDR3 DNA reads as TGTGCCAGCAGCCCTTTTTGGGCCCCTTTGAACACTGAAGCTTTCTTT. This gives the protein CASSPFWAPLNTEAFF.

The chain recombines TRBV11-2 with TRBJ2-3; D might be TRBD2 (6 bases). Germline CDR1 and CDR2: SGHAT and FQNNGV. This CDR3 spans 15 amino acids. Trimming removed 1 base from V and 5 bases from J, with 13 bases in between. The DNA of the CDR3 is TGTGCCAGCAGCTTAGGGAACGGGGGTGGAGATACGCAGTATTTT. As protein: CASSLGNGGGDTQYF.